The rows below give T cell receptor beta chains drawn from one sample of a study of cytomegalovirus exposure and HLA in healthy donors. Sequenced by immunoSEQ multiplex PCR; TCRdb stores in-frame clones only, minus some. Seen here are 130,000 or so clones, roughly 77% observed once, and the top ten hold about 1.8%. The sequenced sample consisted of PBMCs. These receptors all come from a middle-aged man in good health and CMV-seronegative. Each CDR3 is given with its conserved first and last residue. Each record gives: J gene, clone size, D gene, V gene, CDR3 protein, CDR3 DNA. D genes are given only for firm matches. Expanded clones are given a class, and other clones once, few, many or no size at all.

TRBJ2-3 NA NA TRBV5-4 CASSPQGRTQYF TGTGCCAGCAGCCCCCAGGGGCGTACGCAGTATTTT
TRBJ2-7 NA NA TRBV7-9 CASSLGTYEQYF TGTGCCAGCAGCTTAGGTACCTACGAGCAGTACTTC
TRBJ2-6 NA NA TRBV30 CAWSVRSSGANGLTF TGTGCCTGGAGTGTACGTAGCTCTGGGGCCAACGGCCTGACTTTC
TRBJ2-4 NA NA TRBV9 CASSPGRDKNSQYF TGTGCCAGCAGCCCTGGGAGGGACAAAAACAGTCAGTACTTC
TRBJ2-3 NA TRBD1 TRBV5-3 CARSFWAGGRPDTQYF TGTGCCAGAAGCTTTTGGGCAGGGGGAAGGCCAGATACGCAGTATTTT
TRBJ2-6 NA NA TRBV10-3 CAISESAGASGSGANVLTF TGTGCCATCAGTGAGTCGGCAGGGGCGAGTGGCTCTGGGGCCAACGTCCTGACTTTC
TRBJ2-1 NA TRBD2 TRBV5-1 CASSLGRGEAEQFF TGCGCCAGCAGCTTGGGGCGGGGGGAGGCTGAGCAGTTCTTC
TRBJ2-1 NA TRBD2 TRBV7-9 CASGRGMDFNNEQFF TGTGCCAGCGGGCGGGGGATGGATTTTAACAATGAGCAGTTCTTC
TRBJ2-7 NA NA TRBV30 CAWKPSAITYEQYF TGTGCCTGGAAACCTAGCGCAATCACCTACGAGCAGTACTTC
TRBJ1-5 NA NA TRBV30 CAWSRELGNQPQHF TGTGCCTGGAGCCGGGAGCTTGGGAATCAGCCCCAGCATTTT
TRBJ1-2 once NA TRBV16 CASSQSGGAYGYTF TGTGCCAGCAGCCAATCGGGAGGGGCCTATGGCTACACCTTC
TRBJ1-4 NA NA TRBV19 CASSGLATNEKLFF TGTGCCAGTAGTGGGCTTGCAACTAATGAAAAACTGTTTTTT
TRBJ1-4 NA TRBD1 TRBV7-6 CASSPLGTGGGKLFF TGTGCCAGCAGCCCGCTCGGGACAGGGGGCGGAAAACTGTTTTTT
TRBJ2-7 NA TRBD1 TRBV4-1 CASSEGTGGSYEQYF TGCGCCAGCAGCGAAGGGACAGGGGGATCCTACGAGCAGTACTTC
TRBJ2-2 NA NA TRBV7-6 CASSIDILQSGELFF TGTGCCAGCAGCATTGACATTTTACAGTCCGGGGAGCTGTTTTTT
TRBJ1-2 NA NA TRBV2 CASSHYPGGYGYTF TGTGCCAGCAGTCATTATCCCGGAGGGTATGGCTACACCTTC
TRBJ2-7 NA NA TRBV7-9 CASSLGSYEQYF TGTGCCAGCAGCTTAGGCAGCTACGAGCAGTACTTC
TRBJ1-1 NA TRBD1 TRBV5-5 CASSLTQGVGTEAFF TGTGCCAGCAGCCTCACCCAGGGGGTTGGTACTGAAGCTTTCTTT
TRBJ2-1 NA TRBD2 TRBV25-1 CASNSGVGNEQFF TGTGCCAGCAATAGCGGGGTAGGAAATGAGCAGTTCTTC
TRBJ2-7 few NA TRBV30 CAWNSGNPTGEQYF TGTGCCTGGAATTCCGGGAATCCCACGGGCGAGCAGTACTTC
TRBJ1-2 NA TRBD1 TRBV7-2 CASSFLEGASGYTF TGTGCCAGCAGCTTCCTGGAGGGGGCGAGTGGCTACACCTTC
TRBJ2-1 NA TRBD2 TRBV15 CATSARGGATSGKGEQFF TGTGCCACCAGCGCCAGGGGGGGGGCGACTAGCGGGAAAGGAGAGCAGTTCTTC
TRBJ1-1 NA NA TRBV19 CASTTWGGDEAFF TGTGCCAGCACCACGTGGGGCGGTGATGAAGCTTTCTTT
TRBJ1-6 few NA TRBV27 CASTRAGGNSPLHF TGTGCCAGCACCCGAGCGGGGGGGAATTCACCCCTCCACTTT
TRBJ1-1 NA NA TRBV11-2 CASSLDLASNTEAFF TGTGCCAGCAGCTTAGATCTGGCCTCGAACACTGAAGCTTTCTTT
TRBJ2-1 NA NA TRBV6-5 CASSSPQGTFGNEQFF TGTGCCAGCAGTTCCCCCCAGGGGACGTTCGGCAATGAGCAGTTCTTC
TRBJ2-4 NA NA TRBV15 CATSRDASIQYF TGTGCCACCAGCAGAGATGCCAGCATTCAGTACTTC
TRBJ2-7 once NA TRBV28 CASSSSRLTYEQYF TGTGCCAGCAGTTCTAGTCGGCTTACGTACGAGCAGTACTTC
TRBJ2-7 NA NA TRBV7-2 CASTKDWF TGTGCCAGCACCAAAGACTGGTTC
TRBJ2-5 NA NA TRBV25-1 CASSWGGLGGEQETQYF TGTGCCAGCAGCTGGGGTGGGTTGGGCGGGGAACAAGAGACCCAGTACTTC
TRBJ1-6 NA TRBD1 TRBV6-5 CASSYEDRPDSPLHF TGTGCCAGCAGTTACGAGGACAGGCCCGATTCACCCCTCCACTTT
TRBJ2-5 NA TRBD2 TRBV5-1 CASVGIAGAGETQYF TGCGCCAGCGTGGGGATAGCGGGAGCAGGAGAGACCCAGTACTTC
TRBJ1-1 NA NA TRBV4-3 CASSQGTGSFTEAFF TGCGCCAGCAGCCAAGGTACAGGTTCATTCACTGAAGCTTTCTTT
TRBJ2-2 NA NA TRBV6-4 CASSAVLGAGELFF TGTGCCAGCAGTGCCGTCCTAGGGGCCGGGGAGCTGTTTTTT
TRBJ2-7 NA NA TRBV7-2 CASSLAPVSYEQYF TGTGCCAGCAGCTTAGCTCCGGTCTCCTACGAGCAGTACTTC
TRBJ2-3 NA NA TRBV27 CASSLLGRADTQYF TGTGCCAGCAGTTTATTGGGGAGAGCAGATACGCAGTATTTT
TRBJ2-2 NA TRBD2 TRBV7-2 CASSLLLAGMGTGELFF TGTGCCAGCAGCTTATTACTAGCGGGAATGGGCACCGGGGAGCTGTTTTTT
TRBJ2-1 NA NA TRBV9 CASSPREYEQFF TGTGCCAGCAGCCCCCGGGAGTATGAGCAGTTCTTC
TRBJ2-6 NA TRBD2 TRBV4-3 CASSLTGTSGSGANGLTF TGCGCCAGCAGCCTTACCGGGACTAGCGGGTCTGGGGCCAACGGCCTGACTTTC
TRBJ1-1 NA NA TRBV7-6 CASSPRAGRDEAFF TGTGCCAGCAGCCCCAGAGCTGGGCGGGATGAAGCTTTCTTT
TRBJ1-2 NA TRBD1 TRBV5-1 CASSLGQGIYGYTF TGCGCCAGCAGCCTGGGACAGGGTATCTATGGCTACACCTTC
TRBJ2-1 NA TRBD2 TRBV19 CASSISRSGTSGTGEQFF TGTGCCAGTAGTATATCCCGATCCGGGACTAGCGGGACTGGTGAGCAGTTCTTC
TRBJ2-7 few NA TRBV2 CASGSSYEQYF TGTGCCTCCGGGAGCAGTTACGAGCAGTACTTC
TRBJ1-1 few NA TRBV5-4 CASSLGGGANTEAFF TGTGCCAGCAGCTTGGGCGGGGGGGCGAACACTGAAGCTTTCTTT
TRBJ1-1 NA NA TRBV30 CAWRPLRGKAEAFF TGTGCCTGGAGACCTCTCAGGGGCAAGGCTGAAGCTTTCTTT
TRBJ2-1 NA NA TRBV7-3 CASSLIAGNEQFF TGTGCCAGCAGCTTAATTGCGGGTAATGAGCAGTTCTTC
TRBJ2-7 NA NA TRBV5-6 CASSGRYEQYF TGTGCCAGCAGCGGGCGCTACGAGCAGTACTTC
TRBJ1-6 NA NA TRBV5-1 CASSLRGNNSPLHF TGCGCCAGCAGCTTGAGAGGGAACAATTCACCCCTCCACTTT
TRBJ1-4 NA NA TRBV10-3 CAISPQPGATSEKLFF TGTGCCATCAGTCCACAACCAGGGGCAACTAGTGAAAAACTGTTTTTT
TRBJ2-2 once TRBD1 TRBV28 CASSSPPLDRGTGELFF TGTGCCAGCAGTTCACCACCCCTCGACAGGGGGACCGGGGAGCTGTTTTTT
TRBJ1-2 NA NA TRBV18 CASSPLDSLSGYTF TGTGCCAGCTCACCCCTGGACAGCCTGAGTGGCTACACCTTC
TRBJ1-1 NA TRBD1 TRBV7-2 CASSPYRGRAFF TGTGCCAGCAGCCCCTACAGGGGGCGAGCTTTCTTT
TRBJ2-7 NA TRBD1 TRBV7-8 CASSVTGTGYDEQYF TGTGCCAGCAGCGTAACCGGGACAGGGTACGACGAGCAGTACTTC